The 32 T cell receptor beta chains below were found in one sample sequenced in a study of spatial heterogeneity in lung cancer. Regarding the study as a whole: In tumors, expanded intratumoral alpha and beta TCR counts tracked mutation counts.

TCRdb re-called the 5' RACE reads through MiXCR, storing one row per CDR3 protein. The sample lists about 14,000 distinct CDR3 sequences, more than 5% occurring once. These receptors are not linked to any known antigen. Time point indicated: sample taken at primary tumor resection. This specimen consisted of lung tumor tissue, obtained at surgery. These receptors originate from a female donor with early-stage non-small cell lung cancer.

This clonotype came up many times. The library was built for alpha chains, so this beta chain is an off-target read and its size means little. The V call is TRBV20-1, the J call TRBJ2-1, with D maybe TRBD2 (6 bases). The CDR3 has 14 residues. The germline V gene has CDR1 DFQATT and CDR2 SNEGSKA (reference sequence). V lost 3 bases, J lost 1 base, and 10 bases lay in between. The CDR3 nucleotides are TGCAGTGCTAGGCGGAGGGCGTCCTACAATGAGCAGTTCTTC. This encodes CSARRRASYNEQFF.

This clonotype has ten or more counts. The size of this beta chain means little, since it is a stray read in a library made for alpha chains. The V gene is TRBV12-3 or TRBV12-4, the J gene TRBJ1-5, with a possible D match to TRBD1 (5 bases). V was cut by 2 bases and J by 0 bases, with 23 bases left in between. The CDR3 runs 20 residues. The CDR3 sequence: CASSLNRRSFRGDSNQPQHF. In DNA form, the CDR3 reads TGTGCCAGCAGTTTAAATCGGAGGTCTTTCCGGGGCGATAGCAATCAGCCCCAGCATTTT.

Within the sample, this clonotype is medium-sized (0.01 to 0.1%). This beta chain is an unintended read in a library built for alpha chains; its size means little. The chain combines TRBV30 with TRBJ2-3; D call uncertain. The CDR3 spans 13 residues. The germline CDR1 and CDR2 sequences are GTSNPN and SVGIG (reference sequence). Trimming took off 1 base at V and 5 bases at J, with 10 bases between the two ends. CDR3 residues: CAWSEVNLDTQYF. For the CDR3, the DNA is TGTGCCTGGAGTGAGGTAAACTTAGATACGCAGTATTTT.

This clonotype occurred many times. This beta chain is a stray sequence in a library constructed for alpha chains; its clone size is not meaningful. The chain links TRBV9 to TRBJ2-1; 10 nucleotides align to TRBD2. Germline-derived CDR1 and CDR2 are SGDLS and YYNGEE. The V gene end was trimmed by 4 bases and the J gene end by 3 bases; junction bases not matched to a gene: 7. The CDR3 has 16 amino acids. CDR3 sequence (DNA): TGTGCCAGCAGCCCCCAGCGGGGGGGTGTCTACAATGAGCAGTTCTTC. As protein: CASSPQRGGVYNEQFF.

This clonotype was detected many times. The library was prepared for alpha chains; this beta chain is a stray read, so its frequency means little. The CDR3 is CASSLGRGTDTQYF. The DNA for the CDR3 is TGTGCCAGCAGTTTAGGTCGGGGCACAGATACGCAGTATTTT. The rearrangement links TRBV12-3 or TRBV12-4 to TRBJ2-3; the D is unclear. The germline V and J ends were trimmed by 1 base and 1 base, with 6 bases remaining between them. CDR3 size: 14 residues.

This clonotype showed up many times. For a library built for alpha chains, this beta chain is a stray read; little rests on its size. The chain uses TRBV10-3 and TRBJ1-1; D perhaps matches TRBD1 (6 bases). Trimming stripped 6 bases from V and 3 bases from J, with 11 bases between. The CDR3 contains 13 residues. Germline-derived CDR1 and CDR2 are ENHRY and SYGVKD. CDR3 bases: TGTGCCATCAGCTATGGACAGTACACTGAAGCTTTCTTT. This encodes CAISYGQYTEAFF.

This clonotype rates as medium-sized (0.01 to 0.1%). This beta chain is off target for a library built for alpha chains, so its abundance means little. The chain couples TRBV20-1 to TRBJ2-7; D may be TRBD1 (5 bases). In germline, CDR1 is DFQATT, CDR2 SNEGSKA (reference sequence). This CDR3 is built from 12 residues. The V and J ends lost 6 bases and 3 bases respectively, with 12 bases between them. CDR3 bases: TGCAGTGCCCGTGACAGCTACTACGAGCAGTACTTC. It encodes CSARDSYYEQYF.

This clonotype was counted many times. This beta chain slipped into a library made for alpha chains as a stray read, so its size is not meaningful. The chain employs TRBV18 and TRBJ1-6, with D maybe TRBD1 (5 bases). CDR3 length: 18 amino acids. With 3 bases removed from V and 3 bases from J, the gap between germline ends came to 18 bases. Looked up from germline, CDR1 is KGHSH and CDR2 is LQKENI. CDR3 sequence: CASSPQVGTGLYNSPLHF. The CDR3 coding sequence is TGTGCCAGCTCACCCCAAGTGGGGACCGGCCTCTATAATTCACCCCTCCACTTT.

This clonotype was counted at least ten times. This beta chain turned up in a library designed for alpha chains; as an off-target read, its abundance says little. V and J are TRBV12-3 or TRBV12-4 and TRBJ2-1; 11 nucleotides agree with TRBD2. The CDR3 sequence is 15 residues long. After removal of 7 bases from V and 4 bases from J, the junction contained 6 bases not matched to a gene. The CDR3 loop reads CASNQLAGGYNEQFF. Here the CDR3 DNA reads TGTGCCAGCAACCAGCTAGCGGGGGGTTACAATGAGCAGTTCTTC.

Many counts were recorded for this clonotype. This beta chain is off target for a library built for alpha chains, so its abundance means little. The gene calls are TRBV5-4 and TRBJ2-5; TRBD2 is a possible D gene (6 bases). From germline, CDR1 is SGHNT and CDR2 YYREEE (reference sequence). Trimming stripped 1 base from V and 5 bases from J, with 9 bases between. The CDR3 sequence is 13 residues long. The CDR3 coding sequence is TGTGCCAGCAGCTTGCGGGGGTGGGAGACCCAGTACTTC. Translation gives CASSLRGWETQYF.

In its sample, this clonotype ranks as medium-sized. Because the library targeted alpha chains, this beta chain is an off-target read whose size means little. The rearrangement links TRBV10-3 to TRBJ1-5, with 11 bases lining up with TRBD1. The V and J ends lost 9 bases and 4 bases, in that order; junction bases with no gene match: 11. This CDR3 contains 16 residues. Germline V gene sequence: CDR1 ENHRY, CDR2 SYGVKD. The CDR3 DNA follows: TGTGCCATAGGGGGGACAGGGGGACCCTTGAATCAGCCCCAGCATTTT. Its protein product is CAIGGTGGPLNQPQHF.

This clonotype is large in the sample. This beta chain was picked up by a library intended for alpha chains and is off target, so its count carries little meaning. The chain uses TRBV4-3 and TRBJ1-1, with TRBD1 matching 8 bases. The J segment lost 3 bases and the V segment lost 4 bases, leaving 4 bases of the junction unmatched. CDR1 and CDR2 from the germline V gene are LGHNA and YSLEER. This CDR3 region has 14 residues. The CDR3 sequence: CASSRGTGYTEAFF. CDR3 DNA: TGCGCCAGCAGCCGAGGGACAGGCTACACTGAAGCTTTCTTT.

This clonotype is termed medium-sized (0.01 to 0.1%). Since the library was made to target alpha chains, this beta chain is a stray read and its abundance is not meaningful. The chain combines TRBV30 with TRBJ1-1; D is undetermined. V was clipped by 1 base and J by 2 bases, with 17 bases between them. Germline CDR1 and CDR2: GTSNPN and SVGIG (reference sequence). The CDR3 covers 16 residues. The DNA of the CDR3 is TGTGCCTGGAGTGGATCTGAATCGGGCAGTAACACTGAAGCTTTCTTT. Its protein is CAWSGSESGSNTEAFF.

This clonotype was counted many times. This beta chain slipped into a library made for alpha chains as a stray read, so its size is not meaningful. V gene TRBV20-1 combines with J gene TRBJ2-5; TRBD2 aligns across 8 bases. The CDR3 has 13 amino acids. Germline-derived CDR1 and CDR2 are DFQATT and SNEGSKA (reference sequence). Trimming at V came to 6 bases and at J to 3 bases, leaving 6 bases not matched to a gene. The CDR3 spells CSAPRGGKETQYF. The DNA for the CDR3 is TGCAGTGCCCCCCGGGGGGGTAAAGAGACCCAGTACTTC.

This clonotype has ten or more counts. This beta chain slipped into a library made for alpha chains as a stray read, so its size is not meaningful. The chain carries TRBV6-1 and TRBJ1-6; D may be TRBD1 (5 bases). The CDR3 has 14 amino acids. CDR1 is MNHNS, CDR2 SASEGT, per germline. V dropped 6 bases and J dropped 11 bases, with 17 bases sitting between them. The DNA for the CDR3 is TGTGCCAGCAGCCCCGTAGAGGTCAGGGCACCCCTCCACTTT. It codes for CASSPVEVRAPLHF.

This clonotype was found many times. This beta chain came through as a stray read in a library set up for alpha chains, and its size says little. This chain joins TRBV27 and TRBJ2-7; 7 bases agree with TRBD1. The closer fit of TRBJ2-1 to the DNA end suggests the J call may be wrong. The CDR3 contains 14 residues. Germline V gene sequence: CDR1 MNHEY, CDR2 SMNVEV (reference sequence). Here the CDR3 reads CANYPGQSSYEQFF. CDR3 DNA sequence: TGTGCCAACTACCCGGGACAGTCTTCCTACGAGCAGTTCTTC.

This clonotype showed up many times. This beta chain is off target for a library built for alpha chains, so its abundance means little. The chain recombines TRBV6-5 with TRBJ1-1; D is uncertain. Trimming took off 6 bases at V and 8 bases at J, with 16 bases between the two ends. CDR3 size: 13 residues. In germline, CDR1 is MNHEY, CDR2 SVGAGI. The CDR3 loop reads CASSPSAGLEAFF. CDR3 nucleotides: TGTGCCAGCAGCCCATCCGCGGGGTTGGAAGCTTTCTTT.

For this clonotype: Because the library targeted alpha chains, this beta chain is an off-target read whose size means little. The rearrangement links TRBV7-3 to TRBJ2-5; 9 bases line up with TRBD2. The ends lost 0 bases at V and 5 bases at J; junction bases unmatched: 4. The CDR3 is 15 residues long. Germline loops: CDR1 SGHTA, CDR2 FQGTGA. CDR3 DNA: TGTGCCAGCAGCTTAACGGGTAGCGGGAGTGAGACCCAGTACTTC. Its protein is CASSLTGSGSETQYF.

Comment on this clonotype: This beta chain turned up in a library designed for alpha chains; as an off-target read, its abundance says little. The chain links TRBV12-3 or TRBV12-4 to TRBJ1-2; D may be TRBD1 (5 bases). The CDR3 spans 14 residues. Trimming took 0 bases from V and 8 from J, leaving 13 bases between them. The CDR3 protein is CASSLAWTLGGYTF. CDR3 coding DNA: TGTGCCAGCAGTTTAGCGTGGACACTGGGAGGCTACACCTTC.

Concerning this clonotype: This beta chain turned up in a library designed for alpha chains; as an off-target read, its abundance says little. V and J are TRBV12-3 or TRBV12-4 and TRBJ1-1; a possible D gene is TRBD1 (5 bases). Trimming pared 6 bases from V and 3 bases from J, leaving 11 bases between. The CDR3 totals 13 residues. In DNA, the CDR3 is TGTGCCAGCAGAGGCACAGGCCACACTGAAGCTTTCTTT. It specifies CASRGTGHTEAFF.

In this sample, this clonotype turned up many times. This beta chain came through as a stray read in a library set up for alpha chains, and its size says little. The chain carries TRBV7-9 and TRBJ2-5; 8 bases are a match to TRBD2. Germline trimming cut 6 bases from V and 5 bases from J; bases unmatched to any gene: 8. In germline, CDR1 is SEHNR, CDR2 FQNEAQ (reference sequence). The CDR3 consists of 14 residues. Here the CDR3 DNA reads TGTGCCAGCAGACTAGCGGAGGGAGGGGAGACCCAGTACTTC. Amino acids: CASRLAEGGETQYF.

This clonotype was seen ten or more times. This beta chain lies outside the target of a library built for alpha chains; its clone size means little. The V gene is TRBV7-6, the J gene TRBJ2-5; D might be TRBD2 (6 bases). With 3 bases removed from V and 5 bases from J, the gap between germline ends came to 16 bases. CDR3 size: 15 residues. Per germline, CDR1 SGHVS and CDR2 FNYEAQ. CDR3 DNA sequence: TGTGCCAGCAGCTTTGGGCGGGGCATGGGGGAGACCCAGTACTTC. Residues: CASSFGRGMGETQYF.

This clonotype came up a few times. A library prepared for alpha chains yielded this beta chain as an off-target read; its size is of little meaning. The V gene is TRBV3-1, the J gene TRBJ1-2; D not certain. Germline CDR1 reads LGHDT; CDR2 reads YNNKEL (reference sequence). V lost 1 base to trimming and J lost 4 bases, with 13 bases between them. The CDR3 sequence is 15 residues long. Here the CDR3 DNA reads TGTGCCAGCAGCCAAGGCCGCGGAGCCGCCTATGGCTACACCTTC. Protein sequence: CASSQGRGAAYGYTF.

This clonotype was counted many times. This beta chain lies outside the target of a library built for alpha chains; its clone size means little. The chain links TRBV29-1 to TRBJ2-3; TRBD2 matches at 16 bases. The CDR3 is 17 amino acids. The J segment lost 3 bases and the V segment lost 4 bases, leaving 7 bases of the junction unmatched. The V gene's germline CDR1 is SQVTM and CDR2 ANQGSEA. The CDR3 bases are TGCAGCGTTGTTAGAGGGACTAGCGGGGGGGCGACAGATACGCAGTATTTT. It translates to CSVVRGTSGGATDTQYF.

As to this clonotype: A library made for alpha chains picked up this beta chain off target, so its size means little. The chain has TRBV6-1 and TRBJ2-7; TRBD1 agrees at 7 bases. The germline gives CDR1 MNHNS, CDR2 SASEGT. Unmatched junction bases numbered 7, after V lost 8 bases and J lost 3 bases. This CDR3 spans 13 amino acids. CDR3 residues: CASEYRDSYEQYF. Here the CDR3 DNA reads TGTGCCAGCGAGTATCGGGACAGCTACGAGCAGTACTTC.

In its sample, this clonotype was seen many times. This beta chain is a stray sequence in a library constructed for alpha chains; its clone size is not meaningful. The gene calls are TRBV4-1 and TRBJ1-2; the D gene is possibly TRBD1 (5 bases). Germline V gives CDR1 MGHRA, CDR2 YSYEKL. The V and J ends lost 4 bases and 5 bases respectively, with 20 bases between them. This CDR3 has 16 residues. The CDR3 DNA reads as TGCGCCAGCAGCCCAACCCCCGGGACGGCTTATTATGGCTACACCTTC. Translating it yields CASSPTPGTAYYGYTF.

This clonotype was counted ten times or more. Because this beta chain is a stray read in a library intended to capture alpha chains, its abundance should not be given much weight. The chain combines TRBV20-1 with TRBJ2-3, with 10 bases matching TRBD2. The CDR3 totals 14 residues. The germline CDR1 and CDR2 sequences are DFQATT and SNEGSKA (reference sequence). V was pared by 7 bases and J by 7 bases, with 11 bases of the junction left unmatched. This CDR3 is CSERTSGESNTQYF. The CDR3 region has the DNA TGCAGTGAGAGAACTAGCGGGGAGTCAAATACGCAGTATTTT.

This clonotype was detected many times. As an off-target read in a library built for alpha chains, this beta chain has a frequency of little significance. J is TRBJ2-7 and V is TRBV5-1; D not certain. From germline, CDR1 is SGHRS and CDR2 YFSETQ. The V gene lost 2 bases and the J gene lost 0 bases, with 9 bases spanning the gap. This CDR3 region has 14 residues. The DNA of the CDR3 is TGCGCCAGCAGCTTTGACAAGAGCTCCTACGAGCAGTACTTC. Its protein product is CASSFDKSSYEQYF.

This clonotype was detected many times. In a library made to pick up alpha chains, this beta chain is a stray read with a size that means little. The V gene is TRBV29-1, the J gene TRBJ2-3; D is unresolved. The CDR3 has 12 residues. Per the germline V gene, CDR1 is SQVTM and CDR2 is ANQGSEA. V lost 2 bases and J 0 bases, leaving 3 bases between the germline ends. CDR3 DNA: TGCAGCGTTGAACCCAGCACAGATACGCAGTATTTT. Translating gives CSVEPSTDTQYF.

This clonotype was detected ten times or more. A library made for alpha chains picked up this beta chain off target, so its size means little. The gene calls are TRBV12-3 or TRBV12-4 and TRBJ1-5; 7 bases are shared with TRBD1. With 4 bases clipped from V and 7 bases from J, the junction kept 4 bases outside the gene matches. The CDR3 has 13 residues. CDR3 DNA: TGTGCCAGCAGTTACAGGGGACGGCAGCCCCAGCATTTT. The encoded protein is CASSYRGRQPQHF.

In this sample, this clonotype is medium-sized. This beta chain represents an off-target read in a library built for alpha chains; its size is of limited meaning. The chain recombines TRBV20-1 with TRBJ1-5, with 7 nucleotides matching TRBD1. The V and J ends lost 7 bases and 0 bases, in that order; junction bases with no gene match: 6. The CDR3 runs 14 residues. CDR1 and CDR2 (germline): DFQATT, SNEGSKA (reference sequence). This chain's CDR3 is CSVSTGYSNQPQHF. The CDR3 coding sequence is TGCAGTGTATCGACAGGGTATAGCAATCAGCCCCAGCATTTT.

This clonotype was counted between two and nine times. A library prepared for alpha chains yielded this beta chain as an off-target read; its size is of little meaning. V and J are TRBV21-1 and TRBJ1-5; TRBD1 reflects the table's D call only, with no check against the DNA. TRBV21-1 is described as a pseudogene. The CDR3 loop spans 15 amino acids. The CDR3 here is CATPRSTAPGQPQHF. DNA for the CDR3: TGTGCCACCCCCCGGAGCACAGCCCCTGGTCAGCCCCAGCATTTT.